These T cell receptor beta chains were read from a single sample in a study of cytomegalovirus exposure and HLA in healthy donors. Using immunoSEQ multiplex PCR, the repertoire was profiled, and TCRdb retains in-frame clones only, with some absent. This sample has approximately 190,000 clones; 75% to 90% occur once, and the top ten carry about 2.6%. Material for sequencing was PBMCs. The source is a woman in her forties or fifties in good health and CMV-seropositive. Both conserved end residues are part of each CDR3. A D gene is named only where the DNA matches it firmly. Clone size appears in some rows only: once, few, many, or a class for an expanded clone.

.	.	TRBV27	TRBJ1-5	TGTGCCAGCAGTTTACAGGGGCCGGGGGGGCAGCCCCAGCATTTT	CASSLQGPGGQPQHF
.	.	TRBV30	TRBJ1-4	TGTGCCTGGAGAGCTAGACGGGCAACTAATGAAAAACTGTTTTTT	CAWRARRATNEKLFF
.	TRBD1	TRBV29-1	TRBJ1-5	TGCAGCGTCAAGACAGGGAGCAATCAGCCCCAGCATTTT	CSVKTGSNQPQHF
.	TRBD2	TRBV5-4	TRBJ2-1	TGTGCCAGCAGCTTGCTCCAGCGGGGGGACAATGAGCAGTTCTTC	CASSLLQRGDNEQFF
.	.	TRBV18	TRBJ2-3	TGTGCCAGCTCACCAAAGACAGGCACAGATACGCAGTATTTT	CASSPKTGTDTQYF
.	.	TRBV5-1	TRBJ1-2	TGCGCCAGCAGCTTTAACACAGGGAACTATGGCTACACCTTC	CASSFNTGNYGYTF
once	.	TRBV5-4	TRBJ2-1	TGTGCCAGCAGCTTGGGGACATCCACCCTTAATGAGCAGTTCTTC	CASSLGTSTLNEQFF
once	TRBD1	TRBV27	TRBJ2-7	TGTGCCAGCAGCCCCACCGGGACAGGTAGGGGCCTCGAGCAGTACTTC	CASSPTGTGRGLEQYF
.	.	TRBV9	TRBJ2-1	TGTGCCAGCAATGGGAGGGGGGGGATGGATGAGCAGTTCTTC	CASNGRGGMDEQFF
few	TRBD1	TRBV5-6	TRBJ1-6	TGTGCCAGCAGCGGCCCGACAGGGTCAGTAAAGTCACCCCTCCACTTT	CASSGPTGSVKSPLHF
once	.	TRBV2	TRBJ2-5	TGTGCCAGCACCCAACAGGCGAATGCCCAAGAGACCCAGTACTTC	CASTQQANAQETQYF
.	TRBD1	TRBV28	TRBJ1-2	TGTGCCAGCAGGGCGGGACAGGGTGGGTATGGCTACACCTTC	CASRAGQGGYGYTF
few	.	TRBV5-6	TRBJ2-7	TGTGCCAGCAGCAACAGGGTCGCCTACGAGCAGTACTTC	CASSNRVAYEQYF
.	TRBD1	TRBV19	TRBJ2-7	TGTGCCAGTTTCACCGGGACAGGTTACGAGCAGTACTTC	CASFTGTGYEQYF
.	.	TRBV5-1	TRBJ1-4	TGCGCCAGCAGCTTATCCAGGGGAAATGAAAAACTGTTTTTT	CASSLSRGNEKLFF
.	TRBD1	TRBV5-1	TRBJ2-2	TGCGCCAGCGCCGGGGACAGGGGACACCGGGGAGCTGTTTTT	CASAGDRGHRGAVF
few	.	TRBV5-1	TRBJ1-1	TGCGCCAGCAGCTTGGACAGCCCGAACACTGAAGCTTTCTTT	CASSLDSPNTEAFF
.	TRBD1	TRBV29-1	TRBJ2-3	TGCAGCGAAAAGACAGGGGCCACAGATACGCAGTATTTT	CSEKTGATDTQYF
few	.	TRBV5-4	TRBJ1-1	TGTGCCAGCAGCGTTGACAGCCCCACGGAAGCTTTCTTT	CASSVDSPTEAFF
once	.	TRBV19	TRBJ2-1	TGTGCCAGTAGTACGTCAACAGGAACCGAGCAGTTCTTC	CASSTSTGTEQFF
.	.	TRBV6-6	TRBJ1-1	TGTGCCAGCAAACGGCGGTTGAACACTGAAGCTTTCTTT	CASKRRLNTEAFF
.	.	TRBV5-6	TRBJ2-1	TGTGCCAGCAGCTCGGACCTTGGGAGGAGGGAGTTCTTC	CASSSDLGRREFF